This T cell receptor (beta chain) was profiled in a study of breast tumors, draining lymph nodes, adjacent tissues (dated by TCRdb to the mid-2010s). About the investigation overall: TCR beta repertoires were compared across tumor, adjacent nontumor tissue and axillary lymph nodes obtained from breast cancer patients. In human breast cancer, the study set out to assess how tumor, surrounding tissue and draining lymph node repertoires relate to one another and whether T cells might be exchanged between them. General conclusions and limits of the study: Rather than being directly demonstrated, the conclusion that tumor T cells originate in lymph nodes was presented as consistent with a hypothesis. Tumors showed preferential V and J gene usage, and their T-cell repertoire diversity fell below that of lymph nodes yet above that of nontumor tissue. Tumor and nontumor tissue repertoires were significantly more similar in luminal-like than in basal-like breast cancer. The data were considered consistent with the idea that most tumor T cells come from the lymph node and then expand in tumor tissue.

The run used an Illumina HiSeq 2000. TCR beta chain libraries were generated by multiplex PCR amplification. The amplified TCR beta chain products were analyzed by high-throughput sequencing. The public reads were reprocessed in TCRdb via fastp at Q25 and MiXCR, keeping in-frame beta chains. Records with the same CDR3 protein are collapsed into one entry carrying the most frequent genes and DNA. The sample table shows approximately 90,000 distinct CDR3 sequences, and roughly 29% are seen once. The biggest ten clones account for roughly 8.1% of the sample. Lymph node samples came from the axillary draining lymph nodes of breast cancer patients. V and J lose 3 bases and 7 bases, and a span of 16 bases separates them. The CDR3 measures 14 amino acids from cysteine to phenylalanine. Only the CDR3 DNA stays, 42 bases, in frame from base 1. For CDR1 and CDR2, the germline V gene lists SGHDN and FVKESK. This clonotype was seen at least ten times. What antigen it recognizes has not been identified. One base away there is no much larger clone; base qualities are not given.

The sequence joins TRBV14 to TRBJ2-7, with TRBD2 perhaps the D gene, on 5 matching bases. Specimen: axillary lymph node tissue. The sequence was obtained from a female donor with breast cancer. Some clones in this sample may be carry-over from other donors' samples. The DNA is TGTGCCAGCAGCCAGGGGAGTGTGGGTAGGGAGCAGTACTTC. This sequence encodes CASSQGSVGREQYF.